A selection of T cell receptor beta chains follows, all from one sample in a study of cytomegalovirus exposure and HLA in healthy donors. Some clones are missing from TCRdb's copy, which holds only in-frame ones; the method was immunoSEQ multiplex PCR. The table has approximately 170,000 clones, around three quarters seen once. Sequenced input: PBMCs. These receptors were collected from a man between 35 and 55 years old in good health and CMV-seronegative. Each CDR3 is given with its conserved first and last residue. A D gene is named only where the DNA matches it firmly. Clone size, where shown, is once, few, many, or a class for clones that have expanded.

v_gene,abundance,d_gene,j_gene,CDR3aa,CDR3nt
TRBV7-2,-,TRBD1,TRBJ2-7,CASSKLGDREQYF,TGTGCCAGCAGCAAACTAGGGGACAGGGAGCAGTACTTC
TRBV9,-,-,TRBJ2-7,CASSVGPVGTYEQYF,TGTGCCAGCAGCGTAGGGCCAGTTGGCACCTACGAGCAGTACTTC
TRBV7-9,-,-,TRBJ2-3,CASSGRTDTQYF,TGTGCCAGCAGCGGGCGCACAGATACGCAGTATTTT
TRBV25-1,-,TRBD1,TRBJ2-7,CASAPYGQGNEQYF,TGTGCCAGCGCCCCTTATGGACAGGGAAACGAGCAGTACTTC
TRBV9,-,TRBD2,TRBJ2-7,CASSVEGTSGIHKQYF,TGTGCCAGCAGCGTAGAGGGAACTAGCGGGATACACAAGCAGTACTTC
TRBV5-1,-,TRBD1,TRBJ2-2,CASTGTGSANTGELFF,TGCGCCAGCACAGGGACAGGGTCCGCGAACACCGGGGAGCTGTTTTTT
TRBV4-1,-,-,TRBJ2-7,CASSAVRQVINEQYF,TGCGCCAGCAGCGCAGTTAGACAGGTGATAAACGAGCAGTACTTC
TRBV5-1,-,-,TRBJ2-5,CASSLRETQYF,TGCGCCAGCAGCTTGCGAGAGACCCAGTACTTC
TRBV5-6,-,-,TRBJ2-3,CASSLGASMQYF,TGTGCCAGCAGCTTGGGTGCGTCGATGCAGTATTTT
TRBV28,once,-,TRBJ1-2,CASSLGPKYGYTF,TGTGCCAGCAGTTTGGGGCCCAAGTATGGCTACACCTTC
TRBV27,-,-,TRBJ2-1,CASSLEGGSFSYNEQFF,TGTGCCAGCAGTTTAGAGGGTGGGTCCTTCTCCTACAATGAGCAGTTCTTC
TRBV6-1,-,TRBD2,TRBJ2-2,CASGSGRAGTGELFF,TGTGCCAGCGGTAGCGGGAGGGCCGGGACCGGGGAGCTGTTTTTT
TRBV13,-,TRBD2,TRBJ2-7,CASSPPTSGSYEQYF,TGTGCCAGCAGCCCCCCGACTAGCGGGAGCTACGAGCAGTACTTC
TRBV9,-,TRBD2,TRBJ2-2,CASSVVRLAGRGRGELFF,TGTGCCAGCAGCGTAGTGAGACTAGCGGGGAGGGGACGCGGGGAGCTGTTTTTT
TRBV29-1,-,TRBD1,TRBJ1-2,CSVTGTGDSIGVFGYTF,TGCAGCGTGACCGGGACAGGGGATAGTATTGGGGTTTTTGGCTACACCTTC
TRBV9,-,-,TRBJ1-5,CASSVGSGGGNQPQHF,TGTGCCAGCAGCGTAGGATCGGGGGGGGGCAATCAGCCCCAGCATTTT
TRBV10-3,-,TRBD1,TRBJ1-1,CAISRTGVLGTVTEAFF,TGTGCCATCAGTCGGACAGGGGTGCTCGGTACGGTGACTGAAGCTTTCTTT
TRBV13,-,TRBD1,TRBJ2-7,CASSLNRGRGEQYF,TGTGCCAGCAGCTTAAACAGGGGGCGCGGGGAGCAGTACTTC
TRBV28,-,TRBD1,TRBJ1-1,CASKGQIERNTEAFF,TGTGCCAGCAAGGGACAGATCGAACGAAACACTGAAGCTTTCTTT
TRBV14,once,-,TRBJ2-1,CASSQGSAGKGVEQFF,TGTGCCAGCAGCCAAGGTTCGGCAGGGAAAGGGGTTGAGCAGTTCTTC
TRBV7-9,-,-,TRBJ2-7,CASSGRDYEQYF,TGTGCCAGCAGCGGCCGGGACTACGAGCAGTACTTC
TRBV9,-,TRBD2,TRBJ2-1,CASSVASGLAQQFF,TGTGCCAGCAGCGTAGCGTCAGGACTAGCACAGCAGTTCTTC
TRBV6-6,-,-,TRBJ1-1,CASSYSFSGENTEAFF,TGTGCCAGCAGTTACTCGTTTTCCGGAGAGAACACTGAAGCTTTCTTT
TRBV19,-,TRBD1,TRBJ2-7,CASSFGQAGYEQYF,TGTGCCAGTAGTTTTGGACAGGCTGGGTACGAGCAGTACTTC
TRBV19,few,TRBD2,TRBJ2-7,CASSGLAGYEQYF,TGTGCCAGTAGTGGACTAGCGGGCTACGAGCAGTACTTC
TRBV9,-,TRBD2,TRBJ2-3,CASRPAGGPTDTQYF,TGTGCCAGCAGGCCAGCGGGAGGCCCCACAGATACGCAGTATTTT
TRBV5-1,few,TRBD1,TRBJ2-7,CASSLDRGGYEQYF,TGCGCCAGCAGCCTAGACAGGGGAGGCTACGAGCAGTACTTC
TRBV4-1,-,-,TRBJ1-3,CASSQDGGARGSGNTIYF,TGCGCCAGCAGCCAAGATGGGGGGGCTAGGGGCTCTGGAAACACCATATATTTT
TRBV7-2,-,-,TRBJ1-2,CASSDGQFYGYTF,TGTGCCAGCAGCGATGGACAGTTTTATGGCTACACCTTC
TRBV5-6,-,TRBD2,TRBJ2-7,CASSLGTSLYEQYF,TGTGCCAGCAGCTTGGGGACTAGCCTCTACGAGCAGTACTTC
TRBV27,-,TRBD1,TRBJ1-4,CASSKRGDRDEKLFF,TGTGCCAGCAGTAAAAGGGGGGACAGGGATGAAAAACTGTTTTTT
TRBV6-5,once,TRBD1,TRBJ2-5,CASSSRTGETQYF,TGTGCCAGCAGTTCTAGGACAGGGGAGACCCAGTACTTC
TRBV28,-,TRBD2,TRBJ2-5,CATLETSGQETQYF,TGTGCCACCCTAGAGACTAGCGGCCAAGAGACCCAGTACTTC
TRBV10-3,few,TRBD1,TRBJ1-1,CAITPGQGRNTEAFF,TGTGCCATCACTCCGGGACAGGGGAGAAACACTGAAGCTTTCTTT
TRBV7-8,-,-,TRBJ2-7,CASSTGTSSYEQYF,TGTGCCAGCAGCACCGGGACATCCTCCTACGAGCAGTACTTC
TRBV9,-,-,TRBJ2-5,CASSVGRAGETQYF,TGTGCCAGCAGCGTAGGGAGGGCCGGTGAGACCCAGTACTTC
TRBV11-2,-,TRBD2,TRBJ2-2,CASSRTRRELFF,TGTGCCAGCAGCCGGACTAGGCGAGAGCTGTTTTTT
TRBV6-6,once,-,TRBJ1-2,CASSEGLVFGYTF,TGTGCCAGCAGTGAGGGTCTAGTCTTCGGCTACACCTTC
TRBV19,once,-,TRBJ2-1,CASSTQEGGREQFF,TGTGCCAGTAGTACCCAGGAAGGGGGTCGCGAGCAGTTCTTC
TRBV30,few,TRBD2,TRBJ2-2,CAWSSGRASGTGELFF,TGTGCCTGGAGTAGCGGGAGGGCCTCGGGCACCGGGGAGCTGTTTTTT
TRBV5-1,-,-,TRBJ2-2,CASSLGRGTGELFF,TGCGCCAGCAGCTTGGGGCGCGGCACCGGGGAGCTGTTTTTT
TRBV28,-,TRBD2,TRBJ2-1,CASRSMGGTHNEQFF,TGTGCCAGCCGATCTATGGGAGGGACGCACAATGAGCAGTTCTTC
TRBV7-8,-,TRBD1,TRBJ1-4,CASSPYPGTGERKLFF,TGTGCCAGCAGCCCCTACCCCGGGACAGGGGAGAGAAAACTGTTTTTT
TRBV27,-,TRBD2,TRBJ2-1,CASSLYPASGSSEQFF,TGTGCCAGCAGTTTATATCCAGCTAGCGGGAGTTCTGAGCAGTTCTTC
TRBV20-1,-,-,TRBJ1-2,CSAVQGFGYTF,TGCAGTGCTGTTCAGGGATTTGGCTACACCTTC
TRBV5-1,-,-,TRBJ2-1,CASSLGGGTDNEQFF,TGCGCCAGCAGCTTGGGTGGGGGGACAGACAATGAGCAGTTCTTC
TRBV5-1,-,-,TRBJ1-2,CASSRGMDYGYTF,TGCGCCAGCAGCAGAGGGATGGACTATGGCTACACCTTC
TRBV25-1,-,-,TRBJ1-2,CASSASEQRGYTF,TGTGCCAGCAGTGCCTCAGAACAGCGGGGCTACACCTTC
TRBV5-1,-,TRBD2,TRBJ2-5,CASSLGGTSNTQYF,TGCGCCAGCAGCTTGGGAGGGACTAGTAATACCCAGTACTTC
TRBV5-1,-,-,TRBJ1-2,CASSLYGEPNYGYTF,TGCGCCAGCAGCCTTTATGGAGAACCAAACTATGGCTACACCTTC
TRBV15,-,TRBD1,TRBJ2-4,CATSPQTGLGNIQYF,TGTGCCACCAGCCCACAGACAGGGTTAGGAAACATTCAGTACTTC
TRBV5-1,-,TRBD1,TRBJ1-5,CASSLDPGQGNQPQHF,TGCGCCAGCAGCTTGGACCCGGGACAGGGGAATCAGCCCCAGCATTTT
TRBV7-2,-,-,TRBJ1-1,CASSPDSMNTEAFF,TGTGCCAGCAGCCCGGACAGCATGAACACTGAAGCTTTCTTT